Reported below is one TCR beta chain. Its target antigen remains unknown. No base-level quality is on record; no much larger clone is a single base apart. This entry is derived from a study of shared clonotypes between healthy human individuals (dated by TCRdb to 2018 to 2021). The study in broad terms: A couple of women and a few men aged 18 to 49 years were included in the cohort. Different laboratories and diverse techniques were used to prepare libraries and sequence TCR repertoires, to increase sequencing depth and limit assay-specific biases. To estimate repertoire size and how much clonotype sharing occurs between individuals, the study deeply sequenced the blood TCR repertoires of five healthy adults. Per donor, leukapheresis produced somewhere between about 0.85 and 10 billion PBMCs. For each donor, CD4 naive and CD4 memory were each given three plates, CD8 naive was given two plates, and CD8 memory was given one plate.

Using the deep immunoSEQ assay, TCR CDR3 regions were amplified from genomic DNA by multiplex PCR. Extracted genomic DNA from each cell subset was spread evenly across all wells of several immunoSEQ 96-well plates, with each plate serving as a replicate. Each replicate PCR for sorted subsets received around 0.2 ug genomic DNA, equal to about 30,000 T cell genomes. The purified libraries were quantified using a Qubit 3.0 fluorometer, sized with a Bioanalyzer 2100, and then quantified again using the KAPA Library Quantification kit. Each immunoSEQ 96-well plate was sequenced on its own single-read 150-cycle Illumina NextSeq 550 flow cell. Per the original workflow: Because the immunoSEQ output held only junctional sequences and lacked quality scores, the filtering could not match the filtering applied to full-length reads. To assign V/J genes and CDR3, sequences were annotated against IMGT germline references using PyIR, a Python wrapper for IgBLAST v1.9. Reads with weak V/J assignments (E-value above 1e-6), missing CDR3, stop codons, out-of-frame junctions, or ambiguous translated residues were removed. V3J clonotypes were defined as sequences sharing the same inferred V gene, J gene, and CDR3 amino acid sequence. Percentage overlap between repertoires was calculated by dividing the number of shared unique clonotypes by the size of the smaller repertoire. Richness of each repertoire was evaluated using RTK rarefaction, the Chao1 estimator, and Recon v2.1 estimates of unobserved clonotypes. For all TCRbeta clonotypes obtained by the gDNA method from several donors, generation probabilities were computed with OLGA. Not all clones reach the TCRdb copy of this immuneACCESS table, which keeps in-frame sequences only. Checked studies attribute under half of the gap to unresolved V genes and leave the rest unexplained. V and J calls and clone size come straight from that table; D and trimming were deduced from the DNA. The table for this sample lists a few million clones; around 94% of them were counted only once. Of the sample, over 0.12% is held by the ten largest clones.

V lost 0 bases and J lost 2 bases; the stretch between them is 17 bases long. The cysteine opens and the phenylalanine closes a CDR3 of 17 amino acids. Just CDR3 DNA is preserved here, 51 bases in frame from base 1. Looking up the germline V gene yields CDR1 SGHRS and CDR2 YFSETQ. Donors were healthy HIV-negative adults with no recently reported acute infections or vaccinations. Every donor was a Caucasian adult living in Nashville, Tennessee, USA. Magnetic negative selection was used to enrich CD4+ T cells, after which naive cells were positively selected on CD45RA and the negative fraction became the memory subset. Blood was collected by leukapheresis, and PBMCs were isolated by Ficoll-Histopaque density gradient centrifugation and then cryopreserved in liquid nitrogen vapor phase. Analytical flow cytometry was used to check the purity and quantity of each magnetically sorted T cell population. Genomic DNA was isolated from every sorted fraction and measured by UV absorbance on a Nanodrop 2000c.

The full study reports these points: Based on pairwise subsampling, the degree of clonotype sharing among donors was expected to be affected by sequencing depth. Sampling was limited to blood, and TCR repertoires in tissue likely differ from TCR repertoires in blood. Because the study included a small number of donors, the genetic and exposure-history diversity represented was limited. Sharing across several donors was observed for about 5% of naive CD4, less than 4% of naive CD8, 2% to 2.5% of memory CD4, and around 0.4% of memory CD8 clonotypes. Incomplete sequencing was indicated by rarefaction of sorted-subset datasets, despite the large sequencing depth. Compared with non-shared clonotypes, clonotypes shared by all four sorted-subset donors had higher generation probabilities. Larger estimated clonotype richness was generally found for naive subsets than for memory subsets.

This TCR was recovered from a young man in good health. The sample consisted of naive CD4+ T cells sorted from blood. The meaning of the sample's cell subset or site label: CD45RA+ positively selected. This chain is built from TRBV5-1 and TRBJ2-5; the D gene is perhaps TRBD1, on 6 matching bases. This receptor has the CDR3 CASSLAGVQTGQETQYF. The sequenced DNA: TGCGCCAGCAGCTTGGCCGGGGTTCAGACAGGACAAGAGACCCAGTACTTC.